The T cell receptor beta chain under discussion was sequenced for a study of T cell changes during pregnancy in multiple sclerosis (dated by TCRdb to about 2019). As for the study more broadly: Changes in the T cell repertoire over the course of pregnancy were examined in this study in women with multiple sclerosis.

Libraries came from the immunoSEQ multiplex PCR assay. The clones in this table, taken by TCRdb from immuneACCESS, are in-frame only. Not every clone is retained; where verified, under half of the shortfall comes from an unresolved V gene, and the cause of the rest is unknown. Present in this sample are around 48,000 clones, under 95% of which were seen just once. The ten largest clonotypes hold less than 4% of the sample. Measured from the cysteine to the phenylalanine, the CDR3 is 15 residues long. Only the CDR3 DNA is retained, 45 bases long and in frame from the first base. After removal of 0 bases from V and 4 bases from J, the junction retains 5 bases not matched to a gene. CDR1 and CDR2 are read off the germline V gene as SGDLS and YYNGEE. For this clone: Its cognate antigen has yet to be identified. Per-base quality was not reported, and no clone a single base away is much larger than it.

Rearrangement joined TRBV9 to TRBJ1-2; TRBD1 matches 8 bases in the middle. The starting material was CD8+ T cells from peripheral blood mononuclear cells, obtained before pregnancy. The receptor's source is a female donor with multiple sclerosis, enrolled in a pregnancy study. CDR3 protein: CASSVAGQGSYGYTF. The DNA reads TGTGCCAGCAGCGTAGCCGGACAGGGTTCCTATGGCTACACCTTC.